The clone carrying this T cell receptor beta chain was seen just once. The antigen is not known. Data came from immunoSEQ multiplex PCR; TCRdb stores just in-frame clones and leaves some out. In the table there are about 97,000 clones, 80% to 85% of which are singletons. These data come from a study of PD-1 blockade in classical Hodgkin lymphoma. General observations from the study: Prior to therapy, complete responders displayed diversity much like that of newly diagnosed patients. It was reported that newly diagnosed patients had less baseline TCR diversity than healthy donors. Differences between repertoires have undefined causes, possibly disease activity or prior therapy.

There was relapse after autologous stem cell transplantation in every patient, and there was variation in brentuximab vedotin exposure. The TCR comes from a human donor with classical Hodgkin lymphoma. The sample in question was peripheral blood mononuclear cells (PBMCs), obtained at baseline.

The CDR3 is CASSLSGRGFQETQYF. The CDR3 bases are TGTGCCAGCAGCTTGAGTGGCAGGGGGTTCCAAGAGACCCAGTACTTC. V gene TRBV5-4 combines with J gene TRBJ2-5, with 7 bases fitting TRBD1. V was clipped by 1 base and J by 1 base; unmatched bases: 7. Per germline, CDR1 SGHNT and CDR2 YYREEE (reference sequence). The CDR3 contains 16 residues.